This T cell receptor (beta chain) was obtained from a study of T cell responses to AZD1222 COVID-19 vaccine. V was clipped by 11 bases and J by 4 bases, with 26 bases between them. CDR3 length: 16 residues. Germline-derived CDR1 and CDR2 are MDHEN and SYDVKM. Assay used: immunoSEQ multiplex PCR; TCRdb lists only in-frame clones, some missing. This sample has tens of thousands of clones, with around nine tenths found just once. With respect to this clone: The antigen remains unidentified.

General study points: No day 14 peak samples; only post-peak repertoires were characterized. Only five or six AZD1222 recipients were seropositive at baseline. Spike as a whole was targeted by vaccine-associated CD4 TCRs, dominant at 160-218 and 743-854.

The rearrangement joins TRBV28 to TRBJ1-2; maybe TRBD1 (5 bases). The starting material was peripheral blood, obtained 28 days after the second AZD1222 dose. This receptor was taken from an adult who received the AZD1222 COVID-19 vaccine. The CDR3 region has the DNA TGTGCCTCCTGGCATCGGGGGGGGAGCTTCGGCTATGGCTACACCTTC. Translation gives CASWHRGGSFGYGYTF.